This T cell receptor (beta chain) was observed in a study of CD8+ T cells in alopecia areata. Study-level information: At a dose of 5 to 10 mg twice daily, oral tofacitinib was given to treated patients.

Sequencing used cDNA as its template, made by extracting RNA and reverse transcribing it. Profiling relied on immunoSEQ multiplex PCR, and the TCRdb table lists in-frame clones only, not all of them. The table has some 190,000 clones, around 49% seen once. The V and J ends lost 3 bases and 4 bases respectively, with 10 bases between them. The CDR3 extends over 13 amino acids. The germline V gene encodes CDR1 SEHNR and CDR2 FQNEAQ (reference sequence). Stated treatment: oral pan-JAK inhibitor, 5-10 mg twice daily. This chain links TRBV7-9 with TRBJ2-7; TRBD1 or TRBD2 may be the D gene (5 bases each). Material: CD8+ T cells sorted from blood, obtained around week 52, from a patient treated with tofacitinib. The sequence was obtained from a human donor with alopecia areata. The CDR3 here is CASSLGGGYEQYF. The CDR3 DNA follows: TGTGCCAGCAGCTTGGGTGGGGGATACGAGCAGTACTTC.